These T cell receptor beta chains were read from a single sample in a study of a mutant IDH1 vaccine in newly diagnosed glioma. These receptors are not linked to any known antigen. Sequencing was performed with immunoSEQ multiplex PCR; in TCRdb, only in-frame clones are kept and a portion is missing. The data show 100,000 to 120,000 clones, with roughly 90% seen just once and 0.5% to 0.65% held by the top ten. The sequencing used PBMCs, collected from a glioma patient whose treatment included an IDH1 peptide vaccine. The receptors come from a woman between 45 and 65 years old with glioma. CDR3s include the opening cysteine and the closing phenylalanine or tryptophan. Fields, in order: clone size, D gene, V gene, J gene, CDR3 protein, CDR3 DNA. D genes are given only for firm matches. Not all rows give a size; the values are once, few, many and, for expanded clones, a class.

-	TRBD1	TRBV29-1	TRBJ1-2	CSVLHRGLNYGYTF	TGCAGCGTATTACACAGGGGCCTGAACTATGGCTACACCTTC
-	-	TRBV5-1	TRBJ2-7	CASSFSGTIYEQYF	TGCGCCAGCAGCTTTTCCGGGACAATCTACGAGCAGTACTTC
-	TRBD1	TRBV6-5	TRBJ2-2	CASSRGTVGTGELFF	TGTGCCAGCAGCCGAGGGACAGTGGGGACCGGGGAGCTGTTTTTT
few	-	TRBV6-5	TRBJ1-1	CASSYLSRGSGTEAFF	TGTGCCAGCAGTTACCTAAGTAGGGGGAGCGGCACTGAAGCTTTCTTT
-	TRBD2	TRBV7-8	TRBJ2-7	CASSLRPLTGGTYEQYF	TGTGCCAGCAGCTTACGACCTCTTACGGGAGGCACATACGAGCAGTACTTC
-	-	TRBV6-5	TRBJ2-2	CASSYRGNTGELFF	TGTGCCAGCAGTTACCGGGGGAACACCGGGGAGCTGTTTTTT
-	-	TRBV9	TRBJ2-2	CASSPSVTGELFF	TGTGCCAGCAGCCCCTCGGTAACCGGGGAGCTGTTTTTT
-	-	TRBV5-1	TRBJ2-2	CASSLLGGGELFF	TGCGCCAGCAGCTTATTGGGCGGCGGGGAGCTGTTTTTT
-	-	TRBV10-3	TRBJ1-3	CAIRQSSGNTIYF	TGTGCCATCAGGCAGAGCTCTGGAAACACCATATATTTT
-	-	TRBV7-9	TRBJ1-6	CASSNGQLNSPLHF	TGTGCCAGCAGCAATGGACAGTTGAATTCACCCCTCCACTTT
-	TRBD2	TRBV28	TRBJ2-1	CASSSSGMIYNEQFF	TGTGCCAGCAGTTCTAGCGGGATGATTTACAATGAGCAGTTCTTC
-	-	TRBV11-2	TRBJ2-2	CASRLAGADTGELFF	TGTGCCAGCAGGCTTGCAGGGGCGGACACCGGGGAGCTGTTTTTT